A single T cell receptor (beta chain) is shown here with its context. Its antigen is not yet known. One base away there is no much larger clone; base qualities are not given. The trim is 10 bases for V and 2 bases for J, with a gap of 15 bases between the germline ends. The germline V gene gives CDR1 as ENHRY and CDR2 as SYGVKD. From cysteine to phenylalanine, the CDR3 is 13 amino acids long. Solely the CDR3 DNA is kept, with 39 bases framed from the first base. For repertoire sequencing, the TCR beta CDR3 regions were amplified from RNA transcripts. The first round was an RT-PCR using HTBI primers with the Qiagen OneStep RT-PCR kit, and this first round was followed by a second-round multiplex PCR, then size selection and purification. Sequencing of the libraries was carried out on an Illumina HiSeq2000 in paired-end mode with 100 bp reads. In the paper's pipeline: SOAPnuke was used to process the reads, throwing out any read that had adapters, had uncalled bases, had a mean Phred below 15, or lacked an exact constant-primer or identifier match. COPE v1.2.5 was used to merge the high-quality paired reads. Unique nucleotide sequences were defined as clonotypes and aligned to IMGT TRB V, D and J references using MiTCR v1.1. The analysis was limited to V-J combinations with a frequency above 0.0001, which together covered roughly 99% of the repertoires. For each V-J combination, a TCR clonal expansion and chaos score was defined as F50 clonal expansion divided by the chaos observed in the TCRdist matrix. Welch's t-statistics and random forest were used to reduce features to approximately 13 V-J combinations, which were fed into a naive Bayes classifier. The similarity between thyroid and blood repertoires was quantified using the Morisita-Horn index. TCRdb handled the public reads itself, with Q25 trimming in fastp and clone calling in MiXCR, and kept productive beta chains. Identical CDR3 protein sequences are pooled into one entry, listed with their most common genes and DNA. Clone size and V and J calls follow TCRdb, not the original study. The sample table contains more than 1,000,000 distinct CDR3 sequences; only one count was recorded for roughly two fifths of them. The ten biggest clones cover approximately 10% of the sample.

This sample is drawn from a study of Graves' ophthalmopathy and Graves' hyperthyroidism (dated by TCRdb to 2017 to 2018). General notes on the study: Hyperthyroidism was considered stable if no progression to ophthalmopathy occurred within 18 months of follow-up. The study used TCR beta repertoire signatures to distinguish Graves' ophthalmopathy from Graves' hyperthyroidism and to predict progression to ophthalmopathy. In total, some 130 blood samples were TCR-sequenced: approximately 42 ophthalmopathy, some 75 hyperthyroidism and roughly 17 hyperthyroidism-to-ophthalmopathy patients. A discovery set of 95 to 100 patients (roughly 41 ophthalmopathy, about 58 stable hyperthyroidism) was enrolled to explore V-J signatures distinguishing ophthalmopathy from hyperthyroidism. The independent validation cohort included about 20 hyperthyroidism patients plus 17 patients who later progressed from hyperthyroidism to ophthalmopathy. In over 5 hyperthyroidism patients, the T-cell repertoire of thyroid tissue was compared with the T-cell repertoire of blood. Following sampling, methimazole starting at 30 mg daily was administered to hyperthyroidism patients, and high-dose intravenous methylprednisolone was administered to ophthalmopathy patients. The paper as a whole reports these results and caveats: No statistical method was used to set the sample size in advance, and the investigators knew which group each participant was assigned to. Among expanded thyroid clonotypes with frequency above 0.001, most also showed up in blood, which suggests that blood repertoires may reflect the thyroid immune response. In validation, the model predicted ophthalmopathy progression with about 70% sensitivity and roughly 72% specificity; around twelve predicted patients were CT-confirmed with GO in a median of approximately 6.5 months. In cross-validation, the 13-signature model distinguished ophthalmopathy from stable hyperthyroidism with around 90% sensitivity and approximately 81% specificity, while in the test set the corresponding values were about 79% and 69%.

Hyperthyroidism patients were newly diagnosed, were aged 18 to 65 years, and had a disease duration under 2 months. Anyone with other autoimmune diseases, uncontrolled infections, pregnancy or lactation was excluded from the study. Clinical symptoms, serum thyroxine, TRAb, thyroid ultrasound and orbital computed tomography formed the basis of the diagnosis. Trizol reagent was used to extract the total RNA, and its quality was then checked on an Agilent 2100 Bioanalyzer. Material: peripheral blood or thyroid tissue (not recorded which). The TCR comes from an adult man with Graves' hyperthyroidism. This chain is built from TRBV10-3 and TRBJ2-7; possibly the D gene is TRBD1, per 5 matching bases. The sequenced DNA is TGTGCCAGCAGCAGGACACTCACCTACGAGCAGTACTTC. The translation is CASSRTLTYEQYF.